The 8 T cell receptor beta chains reported below all come from one sample, sequenced in a study of metastatic and nonmetastatic thyroid tumors (dated by TCRdb to 2018 to 2020). Libraries came from PCR. This sample was sequenced with an Illumina HiSeq 4000. TCRdb ran its own pipeline on the public reads, namely fastp trimming at Q25 and MiXCR clone calling, and kept in-frame beta chains. This sample holds approximately 21,000 clones; about a quarter were observed only once. The top ten constitute around 5.8% of the sample. No treatment had been received by any patient before thyroid surgery. Sequenced material: blood. The receptors stem from a female donor with papillary thyroid cancer or a benign thyroid nodule (not recorded which). Some clones in this sample may be carry-over from other donors' samples.

This clone is medium-sized in the sample. The J gene is TRBJ1-2, the V gene TRBV6-1, with unresolved D. Germline V lookup: CDR1 MNHNS, CDR2 SASEGT. With 6 bases removed from V and 8 bases from J, the gap between germline ends came to 16 bases. The CDR3 contains 13 residues. The CDR3 bases are TGTGCCAGCAGCGCGACGGAGCTCGGGGGCTACACCTTC. This codes for CASSATELGGYTF.

This chain joins TRBV4-1 and TRBJ1-5; 7 nucleotides align to TRBD1. V shed 0 bases, J shed 11 bases, and the junction held 4 bases outside the gene matches. The CDR3 totals 13 residues. The germline CDR1 and CDR2 sequences are MGHRA and YSYEKL. DNA for the CDR3: TGCGCCAGCAGCCAAGACCTAGACAGGGCCCAGCATTTT. Translating it yields CASSQDLDRAQHF.

The chain couples TRBV7-2 to TRBJ2-7; tentative D call: TRBD2 (7 bases). Germline loops: CDR1 SGHTA, CDR2 FQGNSA. There are 15 residues in the CDR3. V lost 1 base to trimming and J lost 1 base, with 11 bases between them. The CDR3 is CASSLVGGGSYEQYF. DNA for the CDR3: TGTGCCAGCAGCTTAGTAGGGGGGGGATCCTACGAGCAGTACTTC.

The table lists this clone with many counts. DNA of the CDR3: TGTGCCAGCAAACAGGGTCTCGAGACCCAGTACTTC. This gives the protein CASKQGLETQYF. The chain combines TRBV2 with TRBJ2-5, with D tentatively TRBD1 (6 bases). CDR1 and CDR2 (germline): SNHLY, FYNNEI. With 7 bases removed from V and 5 bases from J, the gap between germline ends came to 11 bases. This CDR3 region has 12 residues.

By share, this clone counts as medium-sized. This sequence joins TRBV20-1 and TRBJ2-7; the match to TRBD1 covers 10 bases. The V segment lost 2 bases and the J segment 0 bases; nucleotides outside the gene matches: 16. The CDR3 totals 19 residues. The germline CDR1 and CDR2 sequences are DFQATT and SNEGSKA (reference sequence). The CDR3 loop is CSARQSNRDRGGDSYEQYF. Here the CDR3 DNA reads TGCAGTGCTAGACAGTCAAACCGGGACAGGGGTGGGGACTCCTACGAGCAGTACTTC.

This chain uses TRBV2 with TRBJ2-2; TRBD2 aligns across 7 bases. CDR1 and CDR2 (germline): SNHLY, FYNNEI. J gave up 3 bases and V 6 bases, and 7 bases lay outside the gene matches. The length of the CDR3 is 15 residues. CDR3 protein: CASRERLADTGELFF. The CDR3 coding sequence is TGTGCCAGCAGGGAGAGACTAGCCGACACCGGGGAGCTGTTTTTT.

Within the sample, this clone is medium-sized (0.01 to 0.1%). This sequence joins TRBV12-3 or TRBV12-4 and TRBJ1-1, with 10 nucleotides matching TRBD1. The CDR3 runs 14 residues. V shed 4 bases and J 4 bases; nucleotides not matched to a gene: 3. The CDR3 bases are TGTGCCAGCAGTTCGACAGGGGGCGGCACTGAAGCTTTCTTT. This sequence encodes CASSSTGGGTEAFF.

This clone was observed a handful of times. V and J are TRBV12-3 or TRBV12-4 and TRBJ1-2; 8 positions match TRBD1. J was trimmed by 6 bases and V by 3 bases; bases with no gene match: 6. This CDR3 has 14 residues. The CDR3 is CASSFLGQGHGYTF. In DNA, the CDR3 is TGTGCCAGCAGTTTTCTCGGACAGGGACATGGCTACACCTTC.